Listed here is a single T cell receptor (beta chain). TCRdb's table, derived via immunoSEQ multiplex PCR, lists solely in-frame clones and lacks some. This sample has fewer than 150,000 clones, with approximately 84% found just once. The data belong to a study of blood T cell repertoires in COVID-19. For the study at large: The analysed material was cDNA or gDNA that came from T cells, B-cell-depleted T cells, or PBMCs.

The TCR sequence derives from a man aged 45-60 years with acute or convalescent COVID-19. The material sequenced was peripheral blood.

CDR3 residues: CASSQQYNYGYTF. As DNA, the CDR3 is TGTGCCAGCAGTCAACAGTACAACTATGGCTACACCTTC. The chain has TRBV6-2 or TRBV6-3 and TRBJ1-2; D not certain. CDR3 length: 13 residues. Germline loops: CDR1 MNHEY, CDR2 SVGEGT. Trimming removed 5 bases at V and 2 bases at J, with 9 bases between.